This T cell receptor beta chain was captured by sequencing in a study of T-cell reconstitution after alpha-beta-depleted transplantation in children. A note on this clonotype: Its antigen is not known.

Whole-study findings and limits: Reported findings indicate that, about two months after transplant, alpha-beta T cells came from several hundred expanded clones, which were derived from non-depleted graft cells.

The library targeted TCRbeta and was prepared with unique molecular identifiers. Each CDR3 protein is one row after TCRdb ran MiXCR on the PCR reads. The sample lists about 290,000 distinct CDR3 sequences, roughly a tenth occurring once. The germline V gene encodes CDR1 DFQATT and CDR2 SNEGSKA (reference sequence). This CDR3 region has 17 residues. J gave up 5 bases and V 1 base, and 10 bases lay outside the gene matches. The TCR was taken from a boy under two years old with acute myeloid leukemia, due to receive a stem cell transplant. The sample here was PBMCs, taken before TCRalphabeta/CD19-depleted stem cell transplant. The rearrangement links TRBV20-1 to TRBJ2-7; 14 bases agree with TRBD2. Here the CDR3 reads CSARGPLTSGRVDEQYF. In DNA form, the CDR3 reads TGCAGTGCTAGAGGGCCCCTGACTAGCGGGAGGGTCGACGAGCAGTACTTC.